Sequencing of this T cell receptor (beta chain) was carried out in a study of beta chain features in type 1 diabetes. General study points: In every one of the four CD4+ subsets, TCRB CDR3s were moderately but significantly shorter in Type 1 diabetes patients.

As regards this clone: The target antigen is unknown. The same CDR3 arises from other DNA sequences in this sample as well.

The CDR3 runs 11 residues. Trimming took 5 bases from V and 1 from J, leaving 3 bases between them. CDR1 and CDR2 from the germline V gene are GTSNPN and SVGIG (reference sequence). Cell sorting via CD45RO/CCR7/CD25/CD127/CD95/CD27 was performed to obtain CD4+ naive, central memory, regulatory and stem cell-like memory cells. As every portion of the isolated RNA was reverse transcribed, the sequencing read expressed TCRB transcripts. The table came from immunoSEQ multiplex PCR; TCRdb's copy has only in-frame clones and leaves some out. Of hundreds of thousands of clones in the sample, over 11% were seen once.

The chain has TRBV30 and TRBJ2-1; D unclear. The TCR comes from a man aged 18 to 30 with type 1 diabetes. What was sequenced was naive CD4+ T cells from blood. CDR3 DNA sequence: TGTGCCTGGGTTTCCTACAATGAGCAGTTCTTC. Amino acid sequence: CAWVSYNEQFF.